These 10 T cell receptor beta chains were all obtained from the same sample, sequenced in a study of T-cell reconstitution after alpha-beta-depleted transplantation in children (dated by TCRdb to about 2016). Preparation of the library involved PCR. Sequencing was performed on an Illumina HiSeq 2500. TCR libraries were prepared with molecular barcoding, using unique molecular identifiers to normalize TCRbeta repertoire quantification. Clones were called with MiXCR by TCRdb after fastp trimmed the public reads at Q25, and only in-frame beta chains were retained. Entries that share a CDR3 protein sequence are merged under the most common genes and DNA. This sample is represented by some 500,000 distinct CDR3 sequences; approximately 20% of them were singletons. The ten largest clones represent 3.3% of the sample. Sample: PBMCs from the stem cell graft donor, taken from the stem cell graft. These receptors all come from a human donor who donated a stem cell graft to a child with acute lymphoblastic leukemia.

CDR3 in amino acids: CASNRADLYNEQFF. Here the CDR3 DNA reads TGTGCCAGCAACAGAGCGGACCTCTACAATGAGCAGTTCTTC. The chain recombines TRBV9 with TRBJ2-1, with D perhaps matching TRBD2 (5 bases). Per germline, CDR1 SGDLS and CDR2 YYNGEE. Trimming left V 6 bases short and J 3 bases short, with 13 bases between. The length of the CDR3 is 14 residues.

This clonotype was observed a handful of times. In DNA, the CDR3 is TGTGCCAGCACTAAAACCACCTACAATGAGCAGTTCTTC. Its translation is CASTKTTYNEQFF. This chain joins TRBV6-1 and TRBJ2-1; no reliable D call. This CDR3 comprises 13 residues. V was shortened by 7 bases and J by 2 bases, with 9 bases between the two germline ends. Germline CDR1 MNHNS, CDR2 SASEGT.

This clonotype has more than one count but fewer than ten. The chain links TRBV5-1 to TRBJ2-2, with TRBD1 as a possible D gene (6 bases). V was trimmed by 4 bases and J by 0 bases, leaving 10 bases between them. The CDR3 covers 15 residues. The germline CDR1 and CDR2 sequences are SGHRS and YFSETQ. The CDR3 here is CASSDGQSNTGELFF. The CDR3 DNA reads as TGCGCCAGCAGCGACGGACAGTCGAACACCGGGGAGCTGTTTTTT.

This chain connects TRBV18 to TRBJ1-1, with D possibly matching TRBD1 (6 bases). Deletions cut 2 bases from V and 7 bases from J, with 11 bases between. Looked up from germline, CDR1 is KGHSH and CDR2 is LQKENI. There are 13 residues in the CDR3. The CDR3 nucleotides are TGTGCCAGCTCACCAGGGTCAGGGGATGAAGCTTTCTTT. It specifies CASSPGSGDEAFF.

This rearrangement joins TRBV10-2 to TRBJ1-3; 7 bases fit TRBD1. In germline, CDR1 is WSHSY, CDR2 SAAADI. J gave up 5 bases and V 2 bases, and 6 bases lay outside the gene matches. The CDR3 runs to 15 residues. The CDR3 DNA is TGCGCCAGCAGTGAGCCGACAGGGCGGAGAAACACCATATATTTT. This gives the protein CASSEPTGRRNTIYF.

The rearrangement uses TRBV7-3 and TRBJ1-1; D is uncertain. The CDR3 extends over 14 amino acids. Deletions cut 6 bases from V and 2 bases from J, with 13 bases between. Germline lookup yields CDR1 SGHTA and CDR2 FQGTGA. CDR3: CASRVGPTNTEAFF. For the CDR3, the DNA is TGTGCCAGCAGGGTGGGCCCTACCAACACTGAAGCTTTCTTT.

The sample holds a few counts of this clonotype. The chain joins TRBV5-1 to TRBJ1-1; a weak D match, TRBD1 (5 bases). V was trimmed by 5 bases and J by 0 bases, leaving 8 bases between them. Germline V lookup: CDR1 SGHRS, CDR2 YFSETQ. This CDR3 has 13 residues. The CDR3 reads CASRGEMNTEAFF. CDR3 nucleotides: TGCGCCAGCAGGGGGGAGATGAACACTGAAGCTTTCTTT. Full variable domain (remainder filled in from reference TRBV5-1 and TRBJ1-1): KAGVTQTPRYLIKTRGQQVTLSCSPISGHRSVSWYQQTPGQGLQFLFEYFSETQRNKGNFPGRFSGRQFSNSRSEMNVSTLELGDSALYLCASRGEMNTEAFFGQGTRLTVV.

V gene TRBV5-5 combines with J gene TRBJ2-1; no clear D gene. Germline loops: CDR1 SGHKS, CDR2 YYEKEE (reference sequence). CDR3 size: 13 residues. V shed 6 bases and J shed 8 bases, with 15 bases lying between them. CDR3 bases: TGTGCCAGCATCAACCTGAGTGGCGATGAGCAGTTCTTC. This gives the protein CASINLSGDEQFF. The full variable domain, completed using reference TRBV5-5 and TRBJ2-1, is DAGVTQSPTHLIKTRGQQVTLRCSPISGHKSVSWYQQVLGQGPQFIFQYYEKEERGRGNFPDRFSARQFPNYSSELNVNALLLGDSALYLCASINLSGDEQFFGPGTRLTVL.

V is TRBV4-2 and J is TRBJ2-1; 9 nucleotides align to TRBD2. V lost 0 bases, J lost 4 bases, and 10 bases stayed unmatched. This CDR3 has 18 amino acids. From germline, CDR1 is LGHNA and CDR2 YNFKEQ. CDR3 sequence: CASSQDRIGLAGYNEQFF. In nucleotides, the CDR3 is TGTGCCAGCAGCCAAGATAGGATCGGTCTAGCGGGGTACAATGAGCAGTTCTTC.

In DNA form, the CDR3 reads TGTGCCAGTAGTCCCCCCGGGACAGGGGGCTTGTACGAGCAGTACTTC. It codes for CASSPPGTGGLYEQYF. This chain joins TRBV19 and TRBJ2-7; 12 bases are shared with TRBD1. The CDR3 is made up of 16 amino acids. The V and J ends lost 5 bases and 4 bases, in that order; junction bases with no gene match: 9. The germline CDR1 and CDR2 sequences are LNHDA and SQIVND (reference sequence). Full variable domain (remainder filled in from reference TRBV19 and TRBJ2-7): DGGITQSPKYLFRKEGQNVTLSCEQNLNHDAMYWYRQDPGQGLRLIYYSQIVNDFQKGDIAEGYSVSREKKESFPLTVTSAQKNPTAFYLCASSPPGTGGLYEQYFGPGTRLTVT.